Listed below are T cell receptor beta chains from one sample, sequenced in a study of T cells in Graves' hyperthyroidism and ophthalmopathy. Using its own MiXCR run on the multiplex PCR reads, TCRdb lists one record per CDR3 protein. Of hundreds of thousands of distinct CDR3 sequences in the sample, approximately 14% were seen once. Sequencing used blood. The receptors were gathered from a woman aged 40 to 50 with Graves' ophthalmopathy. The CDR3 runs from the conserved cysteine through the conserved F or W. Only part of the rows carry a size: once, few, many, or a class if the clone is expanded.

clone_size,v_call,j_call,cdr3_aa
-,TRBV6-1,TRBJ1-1,CASSEFRVNTEAFF
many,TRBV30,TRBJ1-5,CAWSDGQAQPQHF
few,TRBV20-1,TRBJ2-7,CSAKTSKPYEQYF
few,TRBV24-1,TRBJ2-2,CATSDLGSDTGELFF
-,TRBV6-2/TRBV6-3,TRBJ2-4,CASSYSSRQGNIQYF
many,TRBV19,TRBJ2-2,CASSIQGGHWNTGELFF
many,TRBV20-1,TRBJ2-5,CSATSSGVGETQYF
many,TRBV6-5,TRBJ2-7,CASSYPAGSEDF
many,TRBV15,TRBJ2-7,CATSRGESSYEQYF
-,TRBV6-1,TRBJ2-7,CAISESGTLYEQYF
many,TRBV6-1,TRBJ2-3,CASRRGRTSDTQYF
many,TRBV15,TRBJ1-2,CATSRDRLYGYTF
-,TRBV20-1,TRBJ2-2,CSARRPGESTGELFF
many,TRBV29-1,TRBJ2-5,CSGRDSSWVTTQYF
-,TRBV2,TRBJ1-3,CASSPESGNTIYF
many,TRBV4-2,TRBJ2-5,CASSQLKRLGETQYF
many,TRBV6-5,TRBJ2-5,CASSYGMEQETQYF
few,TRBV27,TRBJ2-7,CASSSQGGAYEQYF
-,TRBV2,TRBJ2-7,CASSERLAGGYEQYF
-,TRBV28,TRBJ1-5,CASSFLNRANQPQHF
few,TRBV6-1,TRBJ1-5,CASSATFDRSYSNQPQHF
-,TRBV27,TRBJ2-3,CASKEWRGGIADTQYF
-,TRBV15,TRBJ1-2,CATSSLARDGYTF
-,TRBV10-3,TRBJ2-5,CAISESNLAGETQYF
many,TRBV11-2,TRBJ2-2,CASSSAGLIHTGELFF
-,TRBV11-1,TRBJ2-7,CASSSPEAGGPYEQYF
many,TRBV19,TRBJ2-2,CASSQGARGAGELFF